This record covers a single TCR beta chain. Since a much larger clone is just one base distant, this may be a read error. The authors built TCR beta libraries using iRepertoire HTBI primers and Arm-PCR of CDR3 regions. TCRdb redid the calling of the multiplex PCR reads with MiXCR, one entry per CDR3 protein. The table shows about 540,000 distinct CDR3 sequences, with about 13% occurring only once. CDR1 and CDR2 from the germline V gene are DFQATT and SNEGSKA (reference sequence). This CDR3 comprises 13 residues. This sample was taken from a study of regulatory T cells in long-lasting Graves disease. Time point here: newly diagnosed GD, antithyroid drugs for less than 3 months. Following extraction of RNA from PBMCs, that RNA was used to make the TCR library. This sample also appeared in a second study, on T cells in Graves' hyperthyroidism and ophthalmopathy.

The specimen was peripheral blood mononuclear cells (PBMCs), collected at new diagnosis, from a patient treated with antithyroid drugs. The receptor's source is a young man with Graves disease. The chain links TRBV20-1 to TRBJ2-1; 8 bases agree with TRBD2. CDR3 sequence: CGGHLAGTYEQFF. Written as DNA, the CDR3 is TGCGGGGGTCATCTAGCGGGCACCTACGAGCAGTTCTTC.